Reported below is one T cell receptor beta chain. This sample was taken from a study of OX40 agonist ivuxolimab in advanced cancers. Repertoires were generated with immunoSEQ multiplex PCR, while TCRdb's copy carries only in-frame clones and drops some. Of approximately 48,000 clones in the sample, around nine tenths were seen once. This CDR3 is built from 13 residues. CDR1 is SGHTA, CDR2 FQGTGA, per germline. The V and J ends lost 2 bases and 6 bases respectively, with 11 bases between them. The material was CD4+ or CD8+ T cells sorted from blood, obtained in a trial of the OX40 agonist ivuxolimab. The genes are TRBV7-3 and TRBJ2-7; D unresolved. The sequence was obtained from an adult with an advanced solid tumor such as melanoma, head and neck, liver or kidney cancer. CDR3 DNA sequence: TGTGCCAGCAGCTTAGATAGCTCGGTCGAGCAGTACTTC. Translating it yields CASSLDSSVEQYF.